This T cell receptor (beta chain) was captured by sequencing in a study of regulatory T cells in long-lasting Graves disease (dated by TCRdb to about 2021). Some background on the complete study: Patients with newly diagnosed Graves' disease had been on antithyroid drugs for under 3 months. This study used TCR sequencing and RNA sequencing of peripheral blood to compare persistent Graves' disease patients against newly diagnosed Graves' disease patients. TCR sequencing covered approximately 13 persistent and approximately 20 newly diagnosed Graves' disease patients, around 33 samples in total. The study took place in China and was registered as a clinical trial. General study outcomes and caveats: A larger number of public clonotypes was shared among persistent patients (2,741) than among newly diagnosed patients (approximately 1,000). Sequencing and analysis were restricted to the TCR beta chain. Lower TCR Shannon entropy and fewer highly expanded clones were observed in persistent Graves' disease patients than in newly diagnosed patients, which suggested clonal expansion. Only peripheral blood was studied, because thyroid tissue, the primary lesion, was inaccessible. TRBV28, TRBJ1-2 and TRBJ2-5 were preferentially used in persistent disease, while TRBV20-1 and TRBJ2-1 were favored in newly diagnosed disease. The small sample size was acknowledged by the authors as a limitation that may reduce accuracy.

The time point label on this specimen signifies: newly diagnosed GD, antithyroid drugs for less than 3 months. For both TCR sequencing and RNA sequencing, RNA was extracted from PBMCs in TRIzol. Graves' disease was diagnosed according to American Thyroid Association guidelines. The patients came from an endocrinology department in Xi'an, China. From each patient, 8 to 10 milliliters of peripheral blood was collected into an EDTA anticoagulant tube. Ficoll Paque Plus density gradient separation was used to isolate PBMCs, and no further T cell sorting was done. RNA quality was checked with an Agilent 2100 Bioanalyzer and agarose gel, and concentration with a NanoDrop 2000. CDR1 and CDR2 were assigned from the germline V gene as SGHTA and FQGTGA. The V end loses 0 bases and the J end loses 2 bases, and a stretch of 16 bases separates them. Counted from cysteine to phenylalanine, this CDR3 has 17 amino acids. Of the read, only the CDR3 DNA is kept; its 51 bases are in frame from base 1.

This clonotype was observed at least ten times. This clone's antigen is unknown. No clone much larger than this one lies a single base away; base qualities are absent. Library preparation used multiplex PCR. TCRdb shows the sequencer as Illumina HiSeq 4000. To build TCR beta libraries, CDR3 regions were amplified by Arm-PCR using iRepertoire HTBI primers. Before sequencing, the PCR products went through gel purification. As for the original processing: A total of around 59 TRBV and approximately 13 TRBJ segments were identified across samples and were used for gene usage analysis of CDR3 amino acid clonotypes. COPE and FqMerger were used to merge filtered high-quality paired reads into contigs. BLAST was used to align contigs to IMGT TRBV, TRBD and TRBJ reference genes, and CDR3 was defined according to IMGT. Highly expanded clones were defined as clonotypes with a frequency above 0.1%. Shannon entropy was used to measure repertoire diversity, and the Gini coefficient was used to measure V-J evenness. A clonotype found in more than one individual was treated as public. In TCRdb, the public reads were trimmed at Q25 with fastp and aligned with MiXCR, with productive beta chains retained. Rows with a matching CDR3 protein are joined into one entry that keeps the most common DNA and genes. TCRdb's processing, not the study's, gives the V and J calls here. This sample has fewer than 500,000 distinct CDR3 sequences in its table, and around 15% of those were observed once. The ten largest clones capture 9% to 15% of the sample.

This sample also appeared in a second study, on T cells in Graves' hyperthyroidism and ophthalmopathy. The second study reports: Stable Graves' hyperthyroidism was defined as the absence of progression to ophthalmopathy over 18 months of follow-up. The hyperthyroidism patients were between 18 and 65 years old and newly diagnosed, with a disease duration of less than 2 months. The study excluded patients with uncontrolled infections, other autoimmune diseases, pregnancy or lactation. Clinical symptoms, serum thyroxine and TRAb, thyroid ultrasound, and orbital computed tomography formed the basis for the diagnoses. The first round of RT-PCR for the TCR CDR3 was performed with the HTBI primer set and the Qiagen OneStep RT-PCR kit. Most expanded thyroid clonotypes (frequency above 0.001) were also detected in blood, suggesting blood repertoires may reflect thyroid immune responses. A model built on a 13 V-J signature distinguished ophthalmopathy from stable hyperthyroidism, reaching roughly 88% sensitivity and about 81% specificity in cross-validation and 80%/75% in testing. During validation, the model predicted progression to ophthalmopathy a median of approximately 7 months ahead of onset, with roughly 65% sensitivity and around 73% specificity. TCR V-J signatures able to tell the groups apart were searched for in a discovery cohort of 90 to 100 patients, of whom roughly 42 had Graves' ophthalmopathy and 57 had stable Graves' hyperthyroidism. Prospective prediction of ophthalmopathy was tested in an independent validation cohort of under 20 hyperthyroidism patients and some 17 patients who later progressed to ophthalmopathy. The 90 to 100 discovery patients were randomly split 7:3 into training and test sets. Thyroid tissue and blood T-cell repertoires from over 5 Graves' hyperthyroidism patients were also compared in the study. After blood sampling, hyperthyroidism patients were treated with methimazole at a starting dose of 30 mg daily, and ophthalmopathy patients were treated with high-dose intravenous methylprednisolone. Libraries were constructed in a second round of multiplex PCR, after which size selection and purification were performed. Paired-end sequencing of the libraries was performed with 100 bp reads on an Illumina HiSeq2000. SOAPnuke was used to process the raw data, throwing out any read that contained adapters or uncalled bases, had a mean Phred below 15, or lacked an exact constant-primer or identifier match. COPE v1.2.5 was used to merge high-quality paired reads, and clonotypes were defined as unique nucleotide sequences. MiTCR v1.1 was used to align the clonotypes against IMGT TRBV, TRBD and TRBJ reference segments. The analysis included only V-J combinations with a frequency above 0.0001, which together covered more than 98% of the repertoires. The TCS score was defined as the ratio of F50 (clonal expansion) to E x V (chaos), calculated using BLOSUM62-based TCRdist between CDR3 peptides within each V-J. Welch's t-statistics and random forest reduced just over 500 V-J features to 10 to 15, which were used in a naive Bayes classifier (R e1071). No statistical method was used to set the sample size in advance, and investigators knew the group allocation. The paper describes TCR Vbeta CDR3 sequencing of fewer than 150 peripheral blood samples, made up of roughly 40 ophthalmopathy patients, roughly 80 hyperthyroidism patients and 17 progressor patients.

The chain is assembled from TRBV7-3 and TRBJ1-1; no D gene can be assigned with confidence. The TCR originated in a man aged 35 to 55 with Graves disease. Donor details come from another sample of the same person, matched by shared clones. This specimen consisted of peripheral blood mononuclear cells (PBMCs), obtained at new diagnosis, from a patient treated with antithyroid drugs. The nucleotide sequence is TGTGCCAGCAGCTTAACGGTTGCGGCAGAAAATAACACTGAAGCTTTCTTT. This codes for CASSLTVAAENNTEAFF.